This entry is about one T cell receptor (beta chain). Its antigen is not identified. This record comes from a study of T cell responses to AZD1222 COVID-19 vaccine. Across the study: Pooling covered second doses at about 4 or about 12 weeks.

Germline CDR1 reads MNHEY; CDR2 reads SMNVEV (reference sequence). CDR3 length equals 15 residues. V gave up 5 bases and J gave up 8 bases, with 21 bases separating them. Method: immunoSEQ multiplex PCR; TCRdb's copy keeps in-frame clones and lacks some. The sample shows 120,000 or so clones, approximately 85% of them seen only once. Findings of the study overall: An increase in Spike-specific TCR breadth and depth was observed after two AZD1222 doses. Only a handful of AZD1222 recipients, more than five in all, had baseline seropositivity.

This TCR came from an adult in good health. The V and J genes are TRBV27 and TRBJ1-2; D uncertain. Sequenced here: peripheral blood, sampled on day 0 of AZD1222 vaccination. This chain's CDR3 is CASSPRPIGFRGYTF. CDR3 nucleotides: TGTGCCAGCAGTCCACGCCCCATTGGCTTTCGAGGCTACACCTTC.